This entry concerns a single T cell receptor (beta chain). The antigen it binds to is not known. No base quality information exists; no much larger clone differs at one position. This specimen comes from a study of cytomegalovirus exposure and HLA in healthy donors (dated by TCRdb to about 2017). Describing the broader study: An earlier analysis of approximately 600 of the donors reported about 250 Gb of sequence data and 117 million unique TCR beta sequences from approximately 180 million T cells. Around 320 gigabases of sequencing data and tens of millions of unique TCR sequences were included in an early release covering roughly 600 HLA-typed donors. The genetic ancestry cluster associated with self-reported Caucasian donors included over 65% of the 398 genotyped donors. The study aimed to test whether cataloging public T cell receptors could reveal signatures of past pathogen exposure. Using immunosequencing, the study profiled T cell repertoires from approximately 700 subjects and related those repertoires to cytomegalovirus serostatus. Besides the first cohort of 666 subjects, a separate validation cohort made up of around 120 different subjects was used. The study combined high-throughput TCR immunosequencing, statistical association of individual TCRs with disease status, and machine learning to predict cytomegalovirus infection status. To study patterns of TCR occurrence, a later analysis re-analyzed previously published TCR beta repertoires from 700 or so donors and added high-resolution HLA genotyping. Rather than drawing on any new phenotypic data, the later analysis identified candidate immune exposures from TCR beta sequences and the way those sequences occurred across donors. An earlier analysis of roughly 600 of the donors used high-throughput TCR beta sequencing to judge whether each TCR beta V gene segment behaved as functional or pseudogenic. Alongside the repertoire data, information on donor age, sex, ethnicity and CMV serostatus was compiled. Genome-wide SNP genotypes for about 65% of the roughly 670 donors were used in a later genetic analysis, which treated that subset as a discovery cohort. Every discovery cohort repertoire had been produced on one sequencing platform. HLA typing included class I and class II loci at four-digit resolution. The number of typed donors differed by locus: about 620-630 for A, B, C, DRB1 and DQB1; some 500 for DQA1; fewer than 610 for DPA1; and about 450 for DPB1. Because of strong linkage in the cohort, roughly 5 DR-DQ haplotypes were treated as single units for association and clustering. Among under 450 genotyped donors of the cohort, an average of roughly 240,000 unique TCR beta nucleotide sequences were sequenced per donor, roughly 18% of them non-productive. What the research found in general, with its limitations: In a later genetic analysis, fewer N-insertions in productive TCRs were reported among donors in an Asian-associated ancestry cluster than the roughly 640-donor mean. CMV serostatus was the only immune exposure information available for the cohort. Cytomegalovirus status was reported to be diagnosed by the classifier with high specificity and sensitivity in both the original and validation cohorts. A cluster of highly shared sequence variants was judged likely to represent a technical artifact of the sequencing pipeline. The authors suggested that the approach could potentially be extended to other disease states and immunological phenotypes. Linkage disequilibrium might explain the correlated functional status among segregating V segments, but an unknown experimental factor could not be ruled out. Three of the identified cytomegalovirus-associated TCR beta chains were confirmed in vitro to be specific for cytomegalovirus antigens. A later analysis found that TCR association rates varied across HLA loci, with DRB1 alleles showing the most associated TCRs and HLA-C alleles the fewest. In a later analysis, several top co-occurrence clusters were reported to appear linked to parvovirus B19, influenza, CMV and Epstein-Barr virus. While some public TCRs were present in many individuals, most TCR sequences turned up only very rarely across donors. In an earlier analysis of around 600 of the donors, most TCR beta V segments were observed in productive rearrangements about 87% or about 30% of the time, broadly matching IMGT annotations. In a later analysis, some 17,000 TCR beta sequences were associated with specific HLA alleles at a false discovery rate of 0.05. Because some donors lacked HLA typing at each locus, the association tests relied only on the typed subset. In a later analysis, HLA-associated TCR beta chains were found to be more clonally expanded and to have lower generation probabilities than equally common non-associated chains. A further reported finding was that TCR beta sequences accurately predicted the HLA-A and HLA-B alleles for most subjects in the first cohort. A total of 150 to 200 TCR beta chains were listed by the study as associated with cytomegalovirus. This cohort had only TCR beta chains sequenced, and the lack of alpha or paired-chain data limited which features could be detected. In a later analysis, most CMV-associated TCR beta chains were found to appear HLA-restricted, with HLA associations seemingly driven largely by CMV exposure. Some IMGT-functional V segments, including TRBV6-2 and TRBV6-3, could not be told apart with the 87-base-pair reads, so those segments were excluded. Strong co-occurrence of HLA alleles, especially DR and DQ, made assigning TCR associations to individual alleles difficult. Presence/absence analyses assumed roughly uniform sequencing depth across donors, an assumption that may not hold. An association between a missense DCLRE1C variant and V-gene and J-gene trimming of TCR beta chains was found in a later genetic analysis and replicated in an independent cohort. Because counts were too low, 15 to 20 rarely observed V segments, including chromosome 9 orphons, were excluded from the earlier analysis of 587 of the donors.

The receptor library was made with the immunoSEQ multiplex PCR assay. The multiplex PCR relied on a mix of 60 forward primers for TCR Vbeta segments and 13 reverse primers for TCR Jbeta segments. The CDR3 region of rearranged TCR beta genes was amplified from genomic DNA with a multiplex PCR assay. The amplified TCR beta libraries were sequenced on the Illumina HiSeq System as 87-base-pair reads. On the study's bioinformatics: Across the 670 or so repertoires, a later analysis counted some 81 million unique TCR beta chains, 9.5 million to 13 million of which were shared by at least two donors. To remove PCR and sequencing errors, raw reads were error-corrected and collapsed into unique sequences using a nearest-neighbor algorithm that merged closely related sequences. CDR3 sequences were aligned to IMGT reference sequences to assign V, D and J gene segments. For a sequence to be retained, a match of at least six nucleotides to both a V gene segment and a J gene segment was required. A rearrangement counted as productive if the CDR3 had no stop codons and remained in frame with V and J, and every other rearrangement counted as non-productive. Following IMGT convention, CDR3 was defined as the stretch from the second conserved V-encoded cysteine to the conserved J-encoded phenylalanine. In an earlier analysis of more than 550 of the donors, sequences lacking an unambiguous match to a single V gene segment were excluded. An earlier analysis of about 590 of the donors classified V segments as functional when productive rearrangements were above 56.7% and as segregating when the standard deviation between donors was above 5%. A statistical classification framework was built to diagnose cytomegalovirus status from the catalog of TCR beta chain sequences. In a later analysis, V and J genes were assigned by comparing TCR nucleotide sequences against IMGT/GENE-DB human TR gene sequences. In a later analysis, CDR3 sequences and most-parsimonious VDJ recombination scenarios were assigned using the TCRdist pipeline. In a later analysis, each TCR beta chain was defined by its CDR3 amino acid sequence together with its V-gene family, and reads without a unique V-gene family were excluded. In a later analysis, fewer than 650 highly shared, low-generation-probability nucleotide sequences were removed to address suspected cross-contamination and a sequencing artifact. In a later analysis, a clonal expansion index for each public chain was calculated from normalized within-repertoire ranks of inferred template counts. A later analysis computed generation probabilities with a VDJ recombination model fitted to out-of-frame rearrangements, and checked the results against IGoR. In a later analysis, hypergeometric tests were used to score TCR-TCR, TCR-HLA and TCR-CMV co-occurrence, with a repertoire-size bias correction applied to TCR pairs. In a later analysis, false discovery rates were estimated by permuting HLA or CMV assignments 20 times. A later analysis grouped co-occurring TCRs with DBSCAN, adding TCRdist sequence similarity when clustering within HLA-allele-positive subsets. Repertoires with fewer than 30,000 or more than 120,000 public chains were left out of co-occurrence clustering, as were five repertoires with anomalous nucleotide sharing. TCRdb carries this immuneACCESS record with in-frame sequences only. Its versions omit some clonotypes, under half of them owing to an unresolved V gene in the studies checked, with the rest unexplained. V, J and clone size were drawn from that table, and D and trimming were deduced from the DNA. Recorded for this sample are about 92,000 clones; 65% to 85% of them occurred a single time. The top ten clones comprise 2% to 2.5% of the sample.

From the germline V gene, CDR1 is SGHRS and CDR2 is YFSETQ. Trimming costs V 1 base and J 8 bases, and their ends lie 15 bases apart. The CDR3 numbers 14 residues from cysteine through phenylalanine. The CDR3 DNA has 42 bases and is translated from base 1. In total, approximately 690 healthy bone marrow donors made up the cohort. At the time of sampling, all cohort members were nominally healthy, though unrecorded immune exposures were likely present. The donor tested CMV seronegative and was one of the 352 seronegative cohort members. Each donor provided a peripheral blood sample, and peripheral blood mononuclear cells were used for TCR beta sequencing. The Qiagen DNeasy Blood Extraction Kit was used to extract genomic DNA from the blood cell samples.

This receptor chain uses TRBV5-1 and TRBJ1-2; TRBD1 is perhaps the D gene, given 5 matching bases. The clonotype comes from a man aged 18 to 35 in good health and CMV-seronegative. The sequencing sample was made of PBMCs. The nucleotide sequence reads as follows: TGCGCCAGCAGCTTGCAGGGCACTCTCGAGGGCTACACCTTC. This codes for CASSLQGTLEGYTF.